Presented here are 19 T cell receptor beta chains from one specimen sequenced in a study of blood T cell repertoires in COVID-19. Method: immunoSEQ multiplex PCR; TCRdb's copy keeps in-frame clones and lacks some. The table includes roughly 43,000 clones, nearly 70% detected once. The sequencing input was peripheral blood. The origin of the receptors is a man at least 80 years old with acute or convalescent COVID-19.

V usage is TRBV6-1 and J usage is TRBJ2-4, with 8 bases identical to TRBD1. Unmatched junction bases numbered 18, after V lost 1 base and J lost 1 base. The length of the CDR3 is 21 residues. Per germline, CDR1 MNHNS and CDR2 SASEGT. CDR3 in amino acids: CASSEVQMVRGLGSAKNIQYF. Written as DNA, the CDR3 is TGTGCCAGCAGTGAAGTACAAATGGTCAGGGGGCTGGGTAGTGCCAAAAACATTCAGTACTTC.

The chain has TRBV27 and TRBJ2-5; 12 bases line up with TRBD1. V lost 5 bases, J lost 5 bases, and 18 bases stayed unmatched. The CDR3 is 19 amino acids. Germline V gene sequence: CDR1 MNHEY, CDR2 SMNVEV (reference sequence). CDR3 sequence: CASSQGLPGTGGRSETQYF. DNA of the CDR3: TGTGCCAGCAGTCAGGGCCTTCCCGGGACAGGGGGCAGAAGCGAGACCCAGTACTTC.

This rearrangement joins TRBV3-1 (or the pseudogene TRBV3-2) to TRBJ1-1, with 9 bases aligning to TRBD1. V was pared by 3 bases and J by 7 bases, with 3 bases of the junction left unmatched. CDR1 and CDR2 (germline): LGHDT, YNNKEL (reference sequence). CDR3 length: 13 residues. The CDR3 region has the DNA TGTGCCAGCAGCCAGGAGGGACAGGGTGAAGCTTTCTTT. Its protein product is CASSQEGQGEAFF.

J is TRBJ2-7 and V is TRBV12-5, with D perhaps matching TRBD2 (6 bases). V lost 1 base, J lost 0 bases, and 10 bases lay in between. CDR1 is LGHNT and CDR2 is FRNRAP in the germline V gene. This CDR3 region has 15 residues. CDR3 amino acids: CASGLAGGSSYEQYF. Written as DNA, the CDR3 is TGTGCTAGTGGTTTGGCCGGGGGTAGCTCCTACGAGCAGTACTTC.

J is TRBJ1-2 and V is TRBV30; 7 positions agree with TRBD1. The V gene end was trimmed by 5 bases and the J gene end by 5 bases; junction bases not matched to a gene: 14. CDR3 length equals 15 residues. The germline V gene has CDR1 GTSNPN and CDR2 SVGIG (reference sequence). The CDR3 DNA sequence: TGTGCCTGGGCGGAGGTAGGGGGCGGTGGTTATGGCTACACCTTC. Translated: CAWAEVGGGGYGYTF.

The gene calls are TRBV6-5 and TRBJ2-7, with 11 bases identical to TRBD2. The V and J ends lost 7 bases and 2 bases, in that order; junction bases with no gene match: 4. CDR3 length equals 14 residues. The germline V gene has CDR1 MNHEY and CDR2 SVGAGI. The CDR3 DNA sequence: TGTGCCAGCAAAGGGACTAGCGGAACCTACGAGCAGTACTTC. Its protein product is CASKGTSGTYEQYF.

This clone turned up a few times. The chain joins TRBV7-8 to TRBJ1-5, with D tentatively TRBD1 (6 bases). Trimming pared 0 bases from V and 8 bases from J, leaving 17 bases between. Germline-derived CDR1 and CDR2 are SGHVS and FQNEAQ. CDR3 length: 16 residues. CDR3 nucleotide sequence: TGTGCCAGCAGCTTAGCTGGGACACCCCACAGTGAGCCCCAGCATTTT. Its protein product is CASSLAGTPHSEPQHF.

The rearrangement uses TRBV10-3 and TRBJ1-3, with a tentative D call TRBD1 (6 bases). CDR3 length equals 14 residues. Germline V gene lookup returns CDR1 ENHRY and CDR2 SYGVKD. The V end was cut by 10 bases, the J end by 0 bases, with 13 bases between. The DNA for the CDR3 is TGTGCCACAAGACAGGTTAGCTCTGGAAACACCATATATTTT. Encoded protein: CATRQVSSGNTIYF.

Written as DNA, the CDR3 is TGTGCCAGCATCCCGACAGGACCGGCTTCTGCGCAGTATTTT. As protein: CASIPTGPASAQYF. J is TRBJ2-3 and V is TRBV6-2 or TRBV6-3; the D gene is possibly TRBD1 (6 bases). V lost 7 bases, J lost 10 bases, and 21 bases lay in between. The CDR3 runs 14 residues. CDR1 and CDR2 from the germline V gene are MNHEY and SVGEGT.

V gene TRBV5-8 combines with J gene TRBJ1-2, with D perhaps matching TRBD1 (6 bases). V was clipped by 4 bases and J by 2 bases, with 12 bases between them. This CDR3 comprises 14 residues. Germline V gene data show CDR1 as SGHTS and CDR2 as YDEGEE. The DNA of the CDR3 is TGTGCCAGCAGCAAGGGCAGGGGCAACTATGGCTACACCTTC. Translation gives CASSKGRGNYGYTF.

The gene calls are TRBV30 and TRBJ2-1, with TRBD2 matching over 8 bases. Per germline, CDR1 GTSNPN and CDR2 SVGIG (reference sequence). The V segment lost 3 bases and the J segment 7 bases; nucleotides outside the gene matches: 11. There are 15 residues in the CDR3. The CDR3 protein is CAWSIGLAGGNEQFF. The CDR3 DNA reads as TGTGCCTGGAGCATAGGACTAGCCGGAGGAAATGAGCAGTTCTTC.

The rearrangement uses TRBV4-1 and TRBJ2-1, with a tentative D call TRBD2 (7 bases). CDR1 is MGHRA and CDR2 is YSYEKL in the germline V gene. The CDR3 sequence is 15 residues long. The V end lost 6 bases, the J end lost 3 bases, and 15 bases lay between the germline ends. The CDR3 reads CASRPGGDIYNEQFF. The CDR3 region has the DNA TGCGCCAGCAGGCCTGGGGGGGACATCTACAATGAGCAGTTCTTC.

This clone was found a few times. This sequence joins TRBV9 and TRBJ1-4, with a tentative D call TRBD1 (6 bases). The CDR3 totals 15 residues. Germline CDR1 SGDLS, CDR2 YYNGEE. Trimming removed 4 bases from V and 7 bases from J, with 17 bases in between. CDR3 sequence (DNA): TGTGCCAGCAGCCCCCAAGGGGGGGTTGGTGAAAAACTGTTTTTT. Amino acid sequence: CASSPQGGVGEKLFF.

The chain joins TRBV5-4 to TRBJ2-1; TRBD2 matches at 11 bases. Per germline, CDR1 SGHNT and CDR2 YYREEE (reference sequence). V dropped 7 bases and J dropped 0; count of bases not matched to a gene: 3. This CDR3 is built from 15 residues. The CDR3 coding sequence is TGTGCCAGCCGAACTAGCGGGAGCTCCTACAATGAGCAGTTCTTC. Translating it yields CASRTSGSSYNEQFF.

J is TRBJ1-2 and V is TRBV6-2 or TRBV6-3; 7 bases line up with TRBD1. In germline, CDR1 is MNHEY, CDR2 SVGEGT. J gave up 8 bases and V 6 bases, and 9 bases lay outside the gene matches. CDR3 length: 13 amino acids. CDR3 in amino acids: CASSPTGPRGYTF. Written as DNA, the CDR3 is TGTGCCAGCAGCCCGACAGGGCCCCGGGGCTACACCTTC.

The rearrangement uses TRBV6-5 and TRBJ2-5, with 11 bases that match TRBD2. The V gene's germline CDR1 is MNHEY and CDR2 SVGAGI. Unmatched junction bases numbered 9, after V lost 4 bases and J lost 5 bases. The CDR3 covers 16 residues. CDR3 DNA: TGTGCCAGCAGTTTCCCGAAGGCTAGCGGGGGGGAGACCCAGTACTTC. Translation: CASSFPKASGGETQYF.

This chain uses TRBV7-9 with TRBJ1-4; TRBD1 matches at 12 bases. Germline CDR1 is SEHNR and CDR2 is FQNEAQ (reference sequence). The CDR3 runs 17 residues. V gave up 1 base and J gave up 3 bases; unmatched junction bases: 3. DNA for the CDR3: TGTGCCAGCAGCTTAGGGGACAGGGGGCGATCTAATGAAAAACTGTTTTTT. Translation: CASSLGDRGRSNEKLFF.

The gene calls are TRBV2 and TRBJ2-7; 7 nucleotides match TRBD1. Germline V gene data show CDR1 as SNHLY and CDR2 as FYNNEI. This CDR3 is built from 12 residues. After removal of 7 bases from V and 4 bases from J, the junction contained 4 bases not matched to a gene. CDR3 sequence: CASNRQGYEQYF. The CDR3, as DNA: TGTGCCAGCAATCGACAGGGTTACGAGCAGTACTTC.

This clone has only one observation. The rearrangement joins TRBV5-6 to TRBJ1-2; D is uncertain. Germline V gene lookup returns CDR1 SGHDT and CDR2 YYEEEE. V lost 5 bases and J 6 bases, leaving 14 bases between the germline ends. The CDR3 runs 13 residues. The CDR3 here is CASSRSGPNGYTF. The CDR3 DNA follows: TGTGCCAGCAGTCGCTCAGGCCCCAATGGCTACACCTTC.